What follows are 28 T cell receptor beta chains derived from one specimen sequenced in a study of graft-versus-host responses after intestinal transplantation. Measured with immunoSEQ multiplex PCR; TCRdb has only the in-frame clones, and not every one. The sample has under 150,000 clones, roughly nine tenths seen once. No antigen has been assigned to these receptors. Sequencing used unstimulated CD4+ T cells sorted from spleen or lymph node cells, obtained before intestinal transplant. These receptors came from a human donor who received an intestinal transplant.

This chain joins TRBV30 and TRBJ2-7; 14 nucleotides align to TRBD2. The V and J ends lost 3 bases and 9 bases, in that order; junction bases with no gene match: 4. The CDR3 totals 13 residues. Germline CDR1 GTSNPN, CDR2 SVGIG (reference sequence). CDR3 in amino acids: CAWRTSGGAAQYF. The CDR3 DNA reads TGTGCCTGGAGGACTAGCGGGGGGGCTGCGCAGTACTTC.

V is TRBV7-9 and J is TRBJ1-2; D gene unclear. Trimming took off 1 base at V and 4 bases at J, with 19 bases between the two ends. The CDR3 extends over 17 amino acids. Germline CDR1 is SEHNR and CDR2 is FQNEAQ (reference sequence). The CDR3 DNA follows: TGTGCCAGCAGCTTAGTGTATAGCCGCGATGCTCCCTATGGCTACACCTTC. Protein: CASSLVYSRDAPYGYTF.

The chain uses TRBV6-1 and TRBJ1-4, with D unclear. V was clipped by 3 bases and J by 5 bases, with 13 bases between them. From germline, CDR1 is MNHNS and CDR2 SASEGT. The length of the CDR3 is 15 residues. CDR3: CASSEELPRNEKLFF. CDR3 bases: TGTGCCAGCAGTGAGGAGTTGCCTAGGAATGAAAAACTGTTTTTT.

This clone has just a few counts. CDR3 region: CASSPGGLSEKLFF. The CDR3 DNA follows: TGTGCCAGCAGCCCGGGGGGACTCAGTGAAAAACTGTTTTTT. The chain links TRBV28 to TRBJ1-4, with a tentative D call TRBD1 (5 bases). Trimming removed 6 bases from V and 7 bases from J, with 15 bases in between. Germline lookup yields CDR1 MDHEN and CDR2 SYDVKM. The CDR3 sequence is 14 residues long.

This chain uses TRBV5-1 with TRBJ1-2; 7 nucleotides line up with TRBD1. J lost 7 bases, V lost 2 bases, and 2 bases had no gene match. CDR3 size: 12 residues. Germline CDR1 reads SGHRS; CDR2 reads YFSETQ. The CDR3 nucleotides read TGCGCCAGCAGCTTCCAGGGGGGTGGCTACACCTTC. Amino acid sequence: CASSFQGGGYTF. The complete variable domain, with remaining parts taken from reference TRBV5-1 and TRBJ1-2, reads KAGVTQTPRYLIKTRGQQVTLSCSPISGHRSVSWYQQTPGQGLQFLFEYFSETQRNKGNFPGRFSGRQFSNSRSEMNVSTLELGDSALYLCASSFQGGGYTFGSGTRLTVV.

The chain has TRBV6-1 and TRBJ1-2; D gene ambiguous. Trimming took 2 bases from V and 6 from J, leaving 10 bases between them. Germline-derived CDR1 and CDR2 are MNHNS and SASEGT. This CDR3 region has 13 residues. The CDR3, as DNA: TGTGCCAGCAGTGAAACGCAGTTCCATGGCTACACCTTC. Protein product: CASSETQFHGYTF.

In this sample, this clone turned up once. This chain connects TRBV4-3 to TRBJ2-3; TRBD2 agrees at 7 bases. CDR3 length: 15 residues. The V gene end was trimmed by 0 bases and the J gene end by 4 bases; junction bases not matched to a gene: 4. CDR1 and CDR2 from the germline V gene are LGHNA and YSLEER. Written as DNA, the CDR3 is TGCGCCAGCAGCCAAGATGACGGGGGGTCAGATACGCAGTATTTT. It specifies CASSQDDGGSDTQYF.

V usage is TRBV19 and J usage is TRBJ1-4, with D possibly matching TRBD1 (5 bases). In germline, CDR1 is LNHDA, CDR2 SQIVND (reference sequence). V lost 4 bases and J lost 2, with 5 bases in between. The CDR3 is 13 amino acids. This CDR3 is CASSTGTNEKLFF. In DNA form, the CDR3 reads TGTGCCAGTAGTACAGGGACTAATGAAAAACTGTTTTTT.

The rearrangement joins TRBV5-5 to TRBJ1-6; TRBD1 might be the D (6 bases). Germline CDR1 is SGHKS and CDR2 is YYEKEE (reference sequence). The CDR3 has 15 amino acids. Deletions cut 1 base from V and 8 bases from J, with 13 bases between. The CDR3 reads CASSLRQASYSPLHF. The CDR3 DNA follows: TGTGCCAGCAGCTTGAGACAGGCCAGTTATTCACCCCTCCACTTT. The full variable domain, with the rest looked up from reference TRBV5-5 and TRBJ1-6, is DAGVTQSPTHLIKTRGQQVTLRCSPISGHKSVSWYQQVLGQGPQFIFQYYEKEERGRGNFPDRFSARQFPNYSSELNVNALLLGDSALYLCASSLRQASYSPLHFGNGTRLTVT.

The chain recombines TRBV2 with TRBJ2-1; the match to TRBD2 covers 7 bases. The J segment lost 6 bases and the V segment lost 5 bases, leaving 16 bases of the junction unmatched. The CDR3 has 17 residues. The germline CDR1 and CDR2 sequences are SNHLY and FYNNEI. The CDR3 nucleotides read TGTGCCAGCAGTACAGCCCTCGGTGGGGGGAGGGCCAATGAGCAGTTCTTC. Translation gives CASSTALGGGRANEQFF. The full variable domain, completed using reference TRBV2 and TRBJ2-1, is EPEVTQTPSHQVTQMGQEVILRCVPISNHLYFYWYRQILGQKVEFLVSFYNNEISEKSEIFDDQFSVERPDGSNFTLKIRSTKLEDSAMYFCASSTALGGGRANEQFFGPGTRLTVL.

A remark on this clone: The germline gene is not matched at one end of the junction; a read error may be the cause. This chain's CDR3 is CASSLGSSGYKQYF. CDR3 coding DNA: TGCGCCAGCAGCCTGGGGAGTAGCGGCTACAAGCAGTACTTC. The V gene is TRBV5-1, the J gene TRBJ2-7; D may be TRBD2 (6 bases). Germline V gene data show CDR1 as SGHRS and CDR2 as YFSETQ. The CDR3 runs 14 residues.

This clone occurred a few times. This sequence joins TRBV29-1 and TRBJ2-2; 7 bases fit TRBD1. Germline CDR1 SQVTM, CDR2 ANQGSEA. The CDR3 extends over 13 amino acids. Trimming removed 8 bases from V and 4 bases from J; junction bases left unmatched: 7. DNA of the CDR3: TGCAGCTCCCGACAGGGCTCCACCGGGGAGCTGTTTTTT. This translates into CSSRQGSTGELFF.

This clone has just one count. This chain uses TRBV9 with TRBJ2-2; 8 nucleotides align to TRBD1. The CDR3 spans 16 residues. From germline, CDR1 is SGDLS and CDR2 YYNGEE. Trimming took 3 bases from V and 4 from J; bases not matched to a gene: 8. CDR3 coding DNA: TGTGCCAGCAGCGCCAGGGGGCGGGAAATCACCGGGGAGCTGTTTTTT. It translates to CASSARGREITGELFF.

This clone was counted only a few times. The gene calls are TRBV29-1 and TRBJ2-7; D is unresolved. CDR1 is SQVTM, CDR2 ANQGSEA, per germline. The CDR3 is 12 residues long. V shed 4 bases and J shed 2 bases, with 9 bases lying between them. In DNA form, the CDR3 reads TGCAGCGTTGCTGAGGAGACCTACGAGCAGTACTTC. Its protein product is CSVAEETYEQYF.

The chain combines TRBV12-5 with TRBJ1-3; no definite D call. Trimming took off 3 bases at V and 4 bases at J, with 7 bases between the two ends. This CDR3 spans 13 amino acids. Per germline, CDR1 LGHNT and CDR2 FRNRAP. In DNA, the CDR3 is TGTGCTAGTGGTTTCTCTACGGGAAACACCATATATTTT. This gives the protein CASGFSTGNTIYF.

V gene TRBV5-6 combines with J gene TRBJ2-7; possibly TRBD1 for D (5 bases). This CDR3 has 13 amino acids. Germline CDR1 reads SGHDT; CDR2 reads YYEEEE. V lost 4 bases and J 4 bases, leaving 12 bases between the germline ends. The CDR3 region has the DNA TGTGCCAGCAGCCCCAGGGCGTTGTACGAGCAGTACTTC. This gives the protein CASSPRALYEQYF. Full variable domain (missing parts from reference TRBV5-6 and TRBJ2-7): DAGVTQSPTHLIKTRGQQVTLRCSPKSGHDTVSWYQQALGQGPQFIFQYYEEEERQRGNFPDRFSGHQFPNYSSELNVNALLLGDSALYLCASSPRALYEQYFGPGTRLTVT.

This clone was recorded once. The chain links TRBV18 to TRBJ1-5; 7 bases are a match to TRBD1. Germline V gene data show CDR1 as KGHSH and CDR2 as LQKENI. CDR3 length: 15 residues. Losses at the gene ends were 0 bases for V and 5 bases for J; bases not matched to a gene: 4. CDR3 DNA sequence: TGTGCCAGCTCACCACCGGGGACAGCCGATCAGCCCCAGCATTTT. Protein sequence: CASSPPGTADQPQHF.

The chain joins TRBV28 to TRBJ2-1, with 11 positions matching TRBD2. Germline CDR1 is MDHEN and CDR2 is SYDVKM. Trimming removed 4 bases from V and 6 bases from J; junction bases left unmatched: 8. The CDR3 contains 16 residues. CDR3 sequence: CASSSLSGRARNEQFF. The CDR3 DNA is TGTGCCAGCAGTTCCCTTAGCGGGAGGGCCCGCAATGAGCAGTTCTTC.

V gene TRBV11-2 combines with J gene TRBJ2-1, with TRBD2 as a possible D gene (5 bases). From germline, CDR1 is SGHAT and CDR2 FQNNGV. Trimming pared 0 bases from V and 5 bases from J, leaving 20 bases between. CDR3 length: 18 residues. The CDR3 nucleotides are TGTGCCAGCAGCTTAGAATGGGGAGCCAGACTCTCTAACAATGAGCAGTTCTTC. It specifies CASSLEWGARLSNNEQFF.

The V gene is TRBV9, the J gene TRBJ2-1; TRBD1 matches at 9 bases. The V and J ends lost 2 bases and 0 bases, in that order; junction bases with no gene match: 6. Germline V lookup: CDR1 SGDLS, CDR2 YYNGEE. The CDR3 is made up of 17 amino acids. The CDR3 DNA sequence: TGTGCCAGCAGCGTCTTTGGGACAGGGAGCTCCTACAATGAGCAGTTCTTC. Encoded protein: CASSVFGTGSSYNEQFF.

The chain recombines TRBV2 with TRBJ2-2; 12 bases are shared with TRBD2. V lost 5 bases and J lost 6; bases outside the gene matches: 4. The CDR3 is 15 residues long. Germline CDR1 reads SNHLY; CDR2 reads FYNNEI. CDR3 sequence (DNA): TGTGCCAGCAGTCTAGCGGGAGGGCCGTCCGGGGAGCTGTTTTTT. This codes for CASSLAGGPSGELFF.

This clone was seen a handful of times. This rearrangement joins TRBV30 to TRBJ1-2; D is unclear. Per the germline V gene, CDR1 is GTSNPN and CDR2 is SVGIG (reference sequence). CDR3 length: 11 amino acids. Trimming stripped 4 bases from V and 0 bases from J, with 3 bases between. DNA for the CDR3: TGTGCCTGGACAACTAACTATGGCTACACCTTC. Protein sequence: CAWTTNYGYTF. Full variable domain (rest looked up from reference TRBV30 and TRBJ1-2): SQTIHQWPATLVQPVGSPLSLECTVEGTSNPNLYWYRQAAGRGLQLLFYSVGIGQISSEVPQNLSASRPQDRQFILSSKKLLLSDSGFYLCAWTTNYGYTFGSGTRLTVV.

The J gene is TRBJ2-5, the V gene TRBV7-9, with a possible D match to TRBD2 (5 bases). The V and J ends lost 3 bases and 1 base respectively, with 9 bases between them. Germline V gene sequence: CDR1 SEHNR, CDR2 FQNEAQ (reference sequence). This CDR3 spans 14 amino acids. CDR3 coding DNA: TGTGCCAGCAGCTTCCTCGGGATCCAAGAGACCCAGTACTTC. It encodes CASSFLGIQETQYF.

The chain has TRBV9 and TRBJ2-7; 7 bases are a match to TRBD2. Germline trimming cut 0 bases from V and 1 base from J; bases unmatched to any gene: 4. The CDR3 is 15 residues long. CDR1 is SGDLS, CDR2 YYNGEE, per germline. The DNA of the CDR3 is TGTGCCAGCAGCGTAGGGGGGGGTCAGTCCTACGAGCAGTACTTC. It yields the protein CASSVGGGQSYEQYF.

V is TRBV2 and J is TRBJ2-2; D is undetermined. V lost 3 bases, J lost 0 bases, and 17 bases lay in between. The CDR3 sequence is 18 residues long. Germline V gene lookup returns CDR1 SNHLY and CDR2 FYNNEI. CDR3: CASSELDAYTSNTGELFF. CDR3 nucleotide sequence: TGTGCCAGCAGTGAGCTAGACGCCTATACCTCGAACACCGGGGAGCTGTTTTTT. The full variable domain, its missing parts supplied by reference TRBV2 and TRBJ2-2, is EPEVTQTPSHQVTQMGQEVILRCVPISNHLYFYWYRQILGQKVEFLVSFYNNEISEKSEIFDDQFSVERPDGSNFTLKIRSTKLEDSAMYFCASSELDAYTSNTGELFFGEGSRLTVL.

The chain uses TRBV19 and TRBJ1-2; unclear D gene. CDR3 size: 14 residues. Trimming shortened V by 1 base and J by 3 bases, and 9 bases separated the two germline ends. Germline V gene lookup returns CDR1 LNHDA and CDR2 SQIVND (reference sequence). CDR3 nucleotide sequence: TGTGCCAGTAGTATAGGGGGAGTCGACTATGGCTACACCTTC. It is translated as CASSIGGVDYGYTF. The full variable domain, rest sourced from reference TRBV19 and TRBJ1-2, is DGGITQSPKYLFRKEGQNVTLSCEQNLNHDAMYWYRQDPGQGLRLIYYSQIVNDFQKGDIAEGYSVSREKKESFPLTVTSAQKNPTAFYLCASSIGGVDYGYTFGSGTRLTVV.

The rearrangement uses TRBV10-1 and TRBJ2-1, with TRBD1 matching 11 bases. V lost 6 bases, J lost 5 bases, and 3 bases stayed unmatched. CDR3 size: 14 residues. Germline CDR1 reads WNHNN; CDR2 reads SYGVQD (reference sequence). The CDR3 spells CASSGTGGNNEQFF. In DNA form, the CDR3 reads TGCGCCAGCAGCGGGACAGGGGGAAACAATGAGCAGTTCTTC.

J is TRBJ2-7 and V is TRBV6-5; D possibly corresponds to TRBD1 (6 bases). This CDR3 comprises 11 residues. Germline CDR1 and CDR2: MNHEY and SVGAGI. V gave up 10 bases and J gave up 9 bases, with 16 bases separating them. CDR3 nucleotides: TGTGCCATCACCACAGGGACAAGGCAGTACTTC. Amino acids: CAITTGTRQYF.